Shown below are 5 T cell receptor beta chains from a single sample sequenced in a study of CD8 T cells in ankylosing spondylitis. TCRdb re-called the 5' RACE reads with MiXCR, one entry per CDR3 protein. The sample holds more than 400,000 distinct CDR3 sequences, 5.3% seen once. Their antigen targets remain unknown. Study-wide findings and caveats: There was a TCR beta motif, made of eight highly homologous variants, that appeared characteristic of ankylosing spondylitis blood.

Source material: blood, either unsorted or a sorted T cell fraction (not recorded which). All receptors come from a male donor with ankylosing spondylitis.

The chain couples TRBV19 to TRBJ2-4, with 9 bases fitting TRBD1. V shed 8 bases, J shed 7 bases, and the junction held 6 bases outside the gene matches. Germline CDR1 reads LNHDA; CDR2 reads SQIVND (reference sequence). The CDR3 sequence is 13 residues long. The CDR3 bases are TGTGCCAGTGGATACACAGGGGGCAACATTCAGTACTTC. Translating it yields CASGYTGGNIQYF.

In this sample, this clonotype turned up many times. V and J are TRBV4-3 and TRBJ1-5; D is uncertain. The V gene lost 0 bases and the J gene lost 5 bases, with 11 bases spanning the gap. Germline V gene sequence: CDR1 LGHNA, CDR2 YSLEER. CDR3 length equals 15 residues. DNA for the CDR3: TGCGCCAGCAGCCAAGATGGCAGCAGGTATCAGCCCCAGCATTTT. Translating it yields CASSQDGSRYQPQHF.

This clonotype showed up many times. The rearrangement joins TRBV4-1 to TRBJ2-1; weak D call: TRBD2 (6 bases). CDR3 length equals 16 residues. Between the trimmed V and J ends, which lost 2 bases and 4 bases, there was a span of 15 bases. The germline CDR1 and CDR2 sequences are MGHRA and YSYEKL. CDR3 loop: CASSQPTSGVYNEQFF. CDR3 nucleotide sequence: TGCGCCAGCAGCCAACCGACTAGTGGGGTATACAATGAGCAGTTCTTC.

This clonotype was seen at least ten times. J is TRBJ2-5 and V is TRBV5-1; D is perhaps TRBD1 or TRBD2 (6 bases each). Germline V gene data show CDR1 as SGHRS and CDR2 as YFSETQ. V gave up 6 bases and J gave up 3 bases, with 15 bases separating them. CDR3 length equals 14 residues. CDR3 sequence (DNA): TGCGCCAGCAATCTAGGGGGGACCAAAGAGACCCAGTACTTC. Residues: CASNLGGTKETQYF.

This clonotype was seen at least ten times. V is TRBV28 and J is TRBJ1-4, with 8 bases that match TRBD1. The CDR3 loop spans 15 amino acids. Germline lookup yields CDR1 MDHEN and CDR2 SYDVKM. J lost 4 bases, V lost 3 bases, and 4 bases had no gene match. CDR3 protein: CASSFRDRSNEKLFF. CDR3 coding DNA: TGTGCCAGCAGTTTCAGGGACAGGAGTAATGAAAAACTGTTTTTT.